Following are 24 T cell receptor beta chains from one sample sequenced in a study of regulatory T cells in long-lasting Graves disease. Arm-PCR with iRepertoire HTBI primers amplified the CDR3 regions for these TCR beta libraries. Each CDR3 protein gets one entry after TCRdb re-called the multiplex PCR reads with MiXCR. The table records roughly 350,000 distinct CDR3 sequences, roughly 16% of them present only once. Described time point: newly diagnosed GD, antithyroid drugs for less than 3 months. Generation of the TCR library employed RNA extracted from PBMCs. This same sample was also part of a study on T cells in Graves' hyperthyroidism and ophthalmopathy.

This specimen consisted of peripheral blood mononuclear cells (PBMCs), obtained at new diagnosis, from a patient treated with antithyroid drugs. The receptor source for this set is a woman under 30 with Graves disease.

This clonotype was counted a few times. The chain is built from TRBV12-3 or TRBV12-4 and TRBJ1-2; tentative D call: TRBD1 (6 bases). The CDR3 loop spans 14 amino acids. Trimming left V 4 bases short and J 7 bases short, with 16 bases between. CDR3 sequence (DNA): TGTGCCAGCAGTTCACAGGGACGTTTCGGTGGCTACACCTTC. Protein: CASSSQGRFGGYTF.

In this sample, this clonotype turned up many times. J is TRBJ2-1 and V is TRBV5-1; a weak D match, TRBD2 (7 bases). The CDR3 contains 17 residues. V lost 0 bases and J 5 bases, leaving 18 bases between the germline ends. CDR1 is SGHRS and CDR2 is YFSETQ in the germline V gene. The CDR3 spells CASSLGGAGQDNNEQFF. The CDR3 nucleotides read TGCGCCAGCAGCTTGGGGGGAGCGGGACAAGACAACAATGAGCAGTTCTTC.

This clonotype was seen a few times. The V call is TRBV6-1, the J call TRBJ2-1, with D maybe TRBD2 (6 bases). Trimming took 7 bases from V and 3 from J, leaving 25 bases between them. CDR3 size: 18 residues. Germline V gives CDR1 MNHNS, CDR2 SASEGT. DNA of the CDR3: TGTGCCAGCACCGCCCGGGGGTTGGGCGGGTGGGTCTACAATGAGCAGTTCTTC. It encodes CASTARGLGGWVYNEQFF.

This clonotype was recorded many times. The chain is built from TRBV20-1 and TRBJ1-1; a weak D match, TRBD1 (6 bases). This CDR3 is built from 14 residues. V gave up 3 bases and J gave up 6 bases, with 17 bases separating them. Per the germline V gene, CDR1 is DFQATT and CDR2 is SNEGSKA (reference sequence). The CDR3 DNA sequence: TGCAGTGCTAGCCCCCAGGGGCTGGTAGCTGAAGCTTTCTTT. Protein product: CSASPQGLVAEAFF.

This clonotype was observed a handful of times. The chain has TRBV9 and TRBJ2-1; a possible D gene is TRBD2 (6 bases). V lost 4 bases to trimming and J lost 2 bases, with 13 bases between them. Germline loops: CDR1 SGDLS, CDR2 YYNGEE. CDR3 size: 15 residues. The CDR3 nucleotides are TGTGCCAGCAGCTTGGCTAGCGACCCCTACAATGAGCAGTTCTTC. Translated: CASSLASDPYNEQFF.

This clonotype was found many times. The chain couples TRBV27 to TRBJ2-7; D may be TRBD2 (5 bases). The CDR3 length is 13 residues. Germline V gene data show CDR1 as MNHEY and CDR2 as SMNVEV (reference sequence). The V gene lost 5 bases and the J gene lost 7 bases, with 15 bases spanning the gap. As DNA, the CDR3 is TGTGCCAGCAGTCCCCCCGGGGTGAGAGAGCAGTACTTC. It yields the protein CASSPPGVREQYF.

Here the CDR3 reads CASSFSGRGETDTQYF. The CDR3 DNA reads as TGTGCCAGCAGCTTCTCCGGGCGGGGGGAGACAGATACGCAGTATTTT. The genes are TRBV7-9 and TRBJ2-3; 8 nucleotides agree with TRBD2. The CDR3 is made up of 16 amino acids. Trimming took 3 bases from V and 3 from J; bases not matched to a gene: 8. Germline-derived CDR1 and CDR2 are SEHNR and FQNEAQ (reference sequence).

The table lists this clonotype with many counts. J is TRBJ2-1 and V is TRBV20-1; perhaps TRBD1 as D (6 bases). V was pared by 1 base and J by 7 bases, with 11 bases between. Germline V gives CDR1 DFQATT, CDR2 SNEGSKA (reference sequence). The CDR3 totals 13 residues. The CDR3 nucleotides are TGCAGTGCTAGAGTCCCAGGGGCGAATGAGCAGTTCTTC. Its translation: CSARVPGANEQFF.

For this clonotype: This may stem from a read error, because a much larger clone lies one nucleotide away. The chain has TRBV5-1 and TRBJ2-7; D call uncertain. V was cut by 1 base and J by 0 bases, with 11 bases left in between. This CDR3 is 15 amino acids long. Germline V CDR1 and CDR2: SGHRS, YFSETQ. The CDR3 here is CASSLTAGSSYEQYF. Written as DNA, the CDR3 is TGCGCCAGCAGCTTGACGGCAGGCAGCTCCTACGAGCAGTACTTC. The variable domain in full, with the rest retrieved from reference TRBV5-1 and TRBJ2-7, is KAGVTQTPRYLIKTRGQQVTLSCSPISGHRSVSWYQQTPGQGLQFLFEYFSETQRNKGNFPGRFSGRQFSNSRSEMNVSTLELGDSALYLCASSLTAGSSYEQYFGPGTRLTVT.

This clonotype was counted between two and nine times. CDR3 in amino acids: CASSQEPGTAMGTGELFF. CDR3 nucleotide sequence: TGTGCCAGCAGCCAAGAACCCGGGACGGCCATGGGCACCGGGGAGCTGTTTTTT. V usage is TRBV4-2 and J usage is TRBJ2-2, with D perhaps matching TRBD1 or TRBD2 (5 bases each). The length of the CDR3 is 18 residues. The germline gives CDR1 LGHNA, CDR2 YNFKEQ. Trimming stripped 0 bases from V and 4 bases from J, with 18 bases between.

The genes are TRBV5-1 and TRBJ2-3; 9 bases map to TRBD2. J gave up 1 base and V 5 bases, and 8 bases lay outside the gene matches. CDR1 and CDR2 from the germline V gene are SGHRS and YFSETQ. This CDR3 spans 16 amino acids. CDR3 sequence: CASRPSTSGGTDTQYF. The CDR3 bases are TGCGCCAGCAGACCCTCGACTAGCGGTGGCACAGATACGCAGTATTTT.

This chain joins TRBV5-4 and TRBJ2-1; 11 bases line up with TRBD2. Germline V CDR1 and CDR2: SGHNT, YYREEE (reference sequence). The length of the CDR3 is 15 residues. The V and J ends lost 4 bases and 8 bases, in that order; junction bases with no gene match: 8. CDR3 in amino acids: CASSIAGGPRDEQFF. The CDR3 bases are TGTGCCAGCAGCATAGCGGGAGGGCCAAGAGATGAGCAGTTCTTC.

CDR3 bases: TGTGCCAGTAGACGACCGGGGGCGAGCAATCAGCCCCAGCATTTT. It codes for CASRRPGASNQPQHF. The chain employs TRBV19 and TRBJ1-5; D is perhaps TRBD1 (6 bases). Germline CDR1 and CDR2: LNHDA and SQIVND (reference sequence). The CDR3 totals 15 residues. Trimming removed 6 bases from V and 1 base from J, with 13 bases in between.

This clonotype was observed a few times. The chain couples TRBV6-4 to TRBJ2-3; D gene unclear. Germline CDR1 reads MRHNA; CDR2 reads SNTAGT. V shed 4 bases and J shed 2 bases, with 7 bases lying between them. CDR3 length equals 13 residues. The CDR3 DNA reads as TGTGCCAGCAGTGCTGCAGCCACAGATACGCAGTATTTT. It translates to CASSAAATDTQYF.

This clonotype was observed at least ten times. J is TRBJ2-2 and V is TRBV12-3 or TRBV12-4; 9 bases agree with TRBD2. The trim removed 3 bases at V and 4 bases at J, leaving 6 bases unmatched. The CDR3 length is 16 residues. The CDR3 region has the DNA TGTGCCAGCAGTTTGGGTAGCGGGAGTGGCACCGGGGAGCTGTTTTTT. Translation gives CASSLGSGSGTGELFF.

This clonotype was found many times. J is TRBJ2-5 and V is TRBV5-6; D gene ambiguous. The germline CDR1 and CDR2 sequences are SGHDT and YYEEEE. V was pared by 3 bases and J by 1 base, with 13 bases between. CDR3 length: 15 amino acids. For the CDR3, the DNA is TGTGCCAGCAGCTGGCTTGAACCTCTCCAAGAGACCCAGTACTTC. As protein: CASSWLEPLQETQYF. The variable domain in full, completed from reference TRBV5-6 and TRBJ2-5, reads DAGVTQSPTHLIKTRGQQVTLRCSPKSGHDTVSWYQQALGQGPQFIFQYYEEEERQRGNFPDRFSGHQFPNYSSELNVNALLLGDSALYLCASSWLEPLQETQYFGPGTRLLVL.

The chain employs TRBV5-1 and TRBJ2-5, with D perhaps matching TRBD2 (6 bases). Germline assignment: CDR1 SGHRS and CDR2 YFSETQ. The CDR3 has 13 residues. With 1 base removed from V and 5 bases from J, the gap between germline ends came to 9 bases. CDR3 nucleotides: TGCGCCAGCAGCTTGATGGCGGGGGAGACCCAGTACTTC. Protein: CASSLMAGETQYF. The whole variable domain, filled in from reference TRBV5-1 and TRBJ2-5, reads KAGVTQTPRYLIKTRGQQVTLSCSPISGHRSVSWYQQTPGQGLQFLFEYFSETQRNKGNFPGRFSGRQFSNSRSEMNVSTLELGDSALYLCASSLMAGETQYFGPGTRLLVL.

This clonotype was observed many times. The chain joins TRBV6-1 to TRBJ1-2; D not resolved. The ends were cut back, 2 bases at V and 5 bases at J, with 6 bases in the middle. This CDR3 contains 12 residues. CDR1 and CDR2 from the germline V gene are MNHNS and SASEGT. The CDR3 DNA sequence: TGTGCCAGCAGTGAAAGCCCGTATGGCTACACCTTC. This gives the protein CASSESPYGYTF.

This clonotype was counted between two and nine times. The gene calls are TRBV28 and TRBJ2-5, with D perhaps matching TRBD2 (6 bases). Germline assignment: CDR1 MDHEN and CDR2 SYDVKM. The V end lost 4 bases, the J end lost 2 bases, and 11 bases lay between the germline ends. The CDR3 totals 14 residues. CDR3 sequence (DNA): TGTGCCAGCAGTTGGGTGCGGGGACAAGAGACCCAGTACTTC. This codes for CASSWVRGQETQYF.

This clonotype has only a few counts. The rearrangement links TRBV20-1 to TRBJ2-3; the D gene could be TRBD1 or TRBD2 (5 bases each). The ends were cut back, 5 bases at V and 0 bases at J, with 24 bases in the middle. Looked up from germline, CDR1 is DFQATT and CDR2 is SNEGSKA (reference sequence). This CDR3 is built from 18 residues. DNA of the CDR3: TGCAGTGCTCGCACAGGTGTCGCGAGCGGAGCCAGCACAGATACGCAGTATTTT. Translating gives CSARTGVASGASTDTQYF.

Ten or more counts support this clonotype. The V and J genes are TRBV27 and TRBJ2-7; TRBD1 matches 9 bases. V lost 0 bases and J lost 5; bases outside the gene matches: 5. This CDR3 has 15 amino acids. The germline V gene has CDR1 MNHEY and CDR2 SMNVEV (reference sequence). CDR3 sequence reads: CASSLSRTGVDEQYF. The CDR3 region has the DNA TGTGCCAGCAGTTTATCGAGGACAGGGGTAGACGAGCAGTACTTC.

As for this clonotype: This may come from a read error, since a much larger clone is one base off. Here the CDR3 DNA reads TGTGCCAGCAGCACCACTAGGGCGTACGAGCAGTTCTTC. This gives the protein CASSTTRAYEQFF. This chain connects TRBV7-6 to TRBJ2-1, with TRBD2 as a possible D gene (5 bases). Trimming pared 5 bases from V and 10 bases from J, leaving 15 bases between. Germline-derived CDR1 and CDR2 are SGHVS and FNYEAQ. This CDR3 comprises 13 residues. Complete variable domain (other parts from reference TRBV7-6 and TRBJ2-1): GAGVSQSPRYKVTKRGQDVALRCDPISGHVSLYWYRQALGQGPEFLTYFNYEAQQDKSGLPNDRFSAERPEGSISTLTIQRTEQRDSAMYRCASSTTRAYEQFFGPGTRLTVL.

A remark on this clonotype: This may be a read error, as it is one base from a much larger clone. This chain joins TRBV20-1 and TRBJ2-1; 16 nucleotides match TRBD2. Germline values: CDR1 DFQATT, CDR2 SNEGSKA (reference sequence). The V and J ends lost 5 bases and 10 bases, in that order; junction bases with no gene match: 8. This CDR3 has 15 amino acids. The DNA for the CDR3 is TGCAGTGCTGGACGGGAGGGACTAGCGGGAGGGGAGCAGTTCTTC. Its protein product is CSAGREGLAGGEQFF.

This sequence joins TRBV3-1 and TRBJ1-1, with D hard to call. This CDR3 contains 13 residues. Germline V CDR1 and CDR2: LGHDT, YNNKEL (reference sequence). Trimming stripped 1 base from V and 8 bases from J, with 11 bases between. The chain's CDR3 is CASSQGRGREAFF. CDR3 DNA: TGTGCCAGCAGCCAAGGCCGAGGACGCGAAGCTTTCTTT. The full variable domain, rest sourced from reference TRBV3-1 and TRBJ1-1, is DTAVSQTPKYLVTQMGNDKSIKCEQNLGHDTMYWYKQDSKKFLKIMFSYNNKELIINETVPNRFSPKSPDKAHLNLHINSLELGDSAVYFCASSQGRGREAFFGQGTRLTVV.